The 2 T cell receptor beta chains below all came from one sample that was sequenced in a study of preoperative IRX-2 immunotherapy in early breast cancer. Treatment reported: preoperative locoregional IRX-2 cytokine immunotherapy. The method was immunoSEQ multiplex PCR; TCRdb's version includes in-frame clones alone and lacks a portion of them. The sample lists 60,000 or so clones; roughly 95% were seen once. Specimen collection occurred from a patient treated with IRX-2 immunotherapy. These receptors all come from a human donor with breast cancer.

The V call is TRBV9, the J call TRBJ2-5; 11 bases match TRBD2. The germline V gene has CDR1 SGDLS and CDR2 YYNGEE. The CDR3 contains 15 residues. V dropped 3 bases and J dropped 4; count of bases not matched to a gene: 5. CDR3: CASSALAGGSETQYF. DNA for the CDR3: TGTGCCAGCAGCGCCCTAGCGGGAGGTTCAGAGACCCAGTACTTC.

The J gene is TRBJ2-5, the V gene TRBV28; D remains unclear. Germline CDR1 and CDR2: MDHEN and SYDVKM. The V gene lost 3 bases and the J gene lost 2 bases, with 1 base spanning the gap. The CDR3 contains 11 residues. The DNA of the CDR3 is TGTGCCAGCAGTTTTCAAGAGACCCAGTACTTC. The encoded protein is CASSFQETQYF.